This T cell receptor (beta chain) was found in a study of long-term antiretroviral therapy in people with HIV. Study-wide points: Gathering of blood took place between the mid-2000s and the late 2010s, possibly under older ART regimens.

At least two post-ART and at least one pre-ART PBMC sample were available for each donor. This CDR3 is 12 amino acids long. The germline V gene encodes CDR1 SGHRS and CDR2 YFSETQ. With 2 bases removed from V and 10 bases from J, the gap between germline ends came to 10 bases. The assay, immunoSEQ v3.0, was run at survey level. Assay: immunoSEQ multiplex PCR; the TCRdb copy retains only in-frame clones and omits some. The profile shows 6,500 to 8,000 clones, roughly 88% of them singletons. About this clone itself: What it recognizes is unknown.

The sequence came from a woman aged 45-65 years with HIV. V gene TRBV5-1 combines with J gene TRBJ2-1, with D possibly matching TRBD2 (5 bases). The sample was unsorted PBMCs, taken 3.7 years after starting antiretroviral therapy. DNA for the CDR3: TGCGCCAGCAGCTTATGGTCGGGGGAGCAGTTCTTC. It encodes CASSLWSGEQFF.